The 28 T cell receptor beta chains listed next were all sequenced from one sample in a study of blood T cell repertoires in COVID-19. TCRdb's table, derived via immunoSEQ multiplex PCR, lists solely in-frame clones and lacks some. The table lists some 210,000 clones, approximately 86% of them singletons. The specimen sequenced was PBMCs or T cells enriched from blood (not recorded which). These receptors were collected from a man between 18 and 35 years old with acute COVID-19.

The chain couples TRBV11-2 to TRBJ1-1; the D gene is possibly TRBD1 (6 bases). The germline V gene has CDR1 SGHAT and CDR2 FQNNGV. V gave up 6 bases and J gave up 3 bases, with 14 bases separating them. This CDR3 region has 14 residues. The CDR3 is CASRFTTGHTEAFF. CDR3 DNA sequence: TGTGCCAGCAGATTTACGACAGGTCACACTGAAGCTTTCTTT.

A few counts support this clone. The chain is built from TRBV25-1 and TRBJ1-2; D is unresolved. The CDR3 extends over 11 amino acids. CDR1 is MGHDK and CDR2 is SYGVNS in the germline V gene. Trimming left V 6 bases short and J 8 bases short, with 10 bases between. The CDR3 protein is CASSEDFGYTF. The CDR3 DNA sequence: TGTGCCAGCAGCGAGGACTTCGGCTACACCTTC.

The chain carries TRBV28 and TRBJ1-5; 7 nucleotides agree with TRBD1. The V gene's germline CDR1 is MDHEN and CDR2 SYDVKM. The CDR3 contains 15 residues. The ends lost 11 bases at V and 0 bases at J; junction bases unmatched: 10. CDR3 DNA: TGTGCCGAAGGAGGGACAGCTTATAGCAATCAGCCCCAGCATTTT. Residues: CAEGGTAYSNQPQHF.

In its sample, this clone was seen a few times. This rearrangement joins TRBV27 to TRBJ1-4; tentatively, D is TRBD1 (5 bases). The CDR3 spans 14 residues. CDR1 and CDR2 from the germline V gene are MNHEY and SMNVEV (reference sequence). V lost 3 bases, J lost 4 bases, and 9 bases lay in between. DNA of the CDR3: TGTGCCAGCAGTTTCCAGGGCCTTAATGAAAAACTGTTTTTT. It codes for CASSFQGLNEKLFF.

CDR3: CASSQEYSWEGLLVYEQYF. The CDR3 region has the DNA TGCGCCAGCAGCCAAGAATATTCATGGGAGGGGCTCCTCGTCTACGAGCAGTACTTC. The gene calls are TRBV4-3 and TRBJ2-7, with TRBD2 identical over 7 bases. The junction had 17 bases not matched to a gene; V was cut back by 0 bases and J by 3 bases. The germline V gene encodes CDR1 LGHNA and CDR2 YSLEER. This CDR3 has 19 residues.

This chain connects TRBV27 to TRBJ2-7; 9 bases line up with TRBD1. Germline CDR1 reads MNHEY; CDR2 reads SMNVEV (reference sequence). The CDR3 is made up of 14 amino acids. The V and J ends lost 9 bases and 5 bases, in that order; junction bases with no gene match: 11. In DNA, the CDR3 is TGTGCCAGTGGGTCCGGGACAGGGTTCCACGAGCAGTACTTC. Protein product: CASGSGTGFHEQYF.

The rearrangement links TRBV5-1 to TRBJ2-6, with D unclear. Trimming pared 6 bases from V and 2 bases from J, leaving 9 bases between. The CDR3 covers 14 residues. Germline-derived CDR1 and CDR2 are SGHRS and YFSETQ. As DNA, the CDR3 is TGCGCCAGCATCGAGCTACCTGGGGCCAACGTCCTGACTTTC. Amino acid sequence: CASIELPGANVLTF. Together with reference TRBV5-1 and TRBJ2-6, the CDR3 gives the full variable domain: KAGVTQTPRYLIKTRGQQVTLSCSPISGHRSVSWYQQTPGQGLQFLFEYFSETQRNKGNFPGRFSGRQFSNSRSEMNVSTLELGDSALYLCASIELPGANVLTFGAGSRLTVL.

The gene calls are TRBV6-6 and TRBJ2-7, with 9 bases lining up with TRBD2. The CDR3 has 15 amino acids. V gave up 6 bases and J gave up 3 bases; unmatched junction bases: 9. Germline loops: CDR1 MNHNY, CDR2 SVGAGI (reference sequence). The CDR3 reads CASRHLAGRYYEQYF. As DNA, the CDR3 is TGTGCCAGCAGACATCTAGCGGGACGATACTACGAGCAGTACTTC.

The CDR3 DNA follows: TGTGCCACCAGAGGACAGGGTAGCGATTCACCCCTCCACTTT. It codes for CATRGQGSDSPLHF. V usage is TRBV24-1 and J usage is TRBJ1-6; 8 bases align to TRBD1. The length of the CDR3 is 14 residues. CDR1 and CDR2 from the germline V gene are KGHDR and SFDVKD. J lost 8 bases, V lost 7 bases, and 6 bases had no gene match.

The chain links TRBV28 to TRBJ2-7; 9 nucleotides line up with TRBD2. The ends lost 4 bases at V and 2 bases at J; junction bases unmatched: 9. The CDR3 is 16 residues long. Germline V gene sequence: CDR1 MDHEN, CDR2 SYDVKM. Here the CDR3 DNA reads TGTGCCAGCAGTTCCGAGCTAGCGGGACTAGCCTACGAGCAGTACTTC. Its protein is CASSSELAGLAYEQYF.

A few counts support this clone. This chain links TRBV7-9 with TRBJ1-2, with D maybe TRBD1 (5 bases). Per germline, CDR1 SEHNR and CDR2 FQNEAQ (reference sequence). Deletions cut 6 bases from V and 13 bases from J, with 24 bases between. The CDR3 totals 14 residues. This CDR3 is CASSSDRTRNILTF. In DNA, the CDR3 is TGTGCCAGCAGTTCCGACCGGACACGTAACATTCTCACCTTC.

The CDR3 loop is CSVEEAGSATNYGYTF. CDR3 bases: TGCAGCGTTGAAGAGGCAGGGTCCGCGACTAACTATGGCTACACCTTC. The rearrangement links TRBV29-1 to TRBJ1-2; the D gene is possibly TRBD1 (5 bases). This CDR3 contains 16 residues. CDR1 is SQVTM and CDR2 is ANQGSEA in the germline V gene. Trimming removed 0 bases at V and 0 bases at J, with 14 bases between. Using reference TRBV29-1 and TRBJ1-2 for the parts outside the CDR3, the full variable domain is SAVISQKPSRDICQRGTSLTIQCQVDSQVTMMFWYRQQPGQSLTLIATANQGSEATYESGFVIDKFPISRPNLTFSTLTVSNMSPEDSSIYLCSVEEAGSATNYGYTFGSGTRLTVV.

This chain uses TRBV2 with TRBJ1-4; D might be TRBD1 (6 bases). Germline CDR1 reads SNHLY; CDR2 reads FYNNEI. This CDR3 is 14 amino acids long. Trimming pared 5 bases from V and 5 bases from J, leaving 12 bases between. CDR3 sequence: CASSRTANNEKLFF. The CDR3 region has the DNA TGTGCCAGCAGTAGGACAGCTAACAATGAAAAACTGTTTTTT.

This clone was seen a few times. V is TRBV6-4 and J is TRBJ2-3; perhaps TRBD1 as D (5 bases). Deletions cut 3 bases from V and 3 bases from J, with 7 bases between. CDR1 MRHNA and CDR2 SNTAGT come from the germline V gene. CDR3 size: 13 residues. The CDR3 spells CASSEGETDTQYF. The CDR3 nucleotides read TGTGCCAGCAGTGAAGGGGAAACAGATACGCAGTATTTT.

The V and J genes are TRBV6-2 or TRBV6-3 and TRBJ2-7, with D tentatively TRBD2 (5 bases). Germline CDR1 MNHEY, CDR2 SVGEGT. Trimming took 0 bases from V and 7 from J, leaving 13 bases between them. The CDR3 is 14 amino acids. The CDR3 here is CASSYSTASGEQYF. CDR3 DNA sequence: TGTGCCAGCAGTTACTCGACTGCGTCGGGGGAGCAGTACTTC.

The rearrangement uses TRBV5-1 and TRBJ1-1, with D uncertain. The CDR3 runs 11 residues. Germline V lookup: CDR1 SGHRS, CDR2 YFSETQ. With 6 bases removed from V and 10 bases from J, the gap between germline ends came to 13 bases. In nucleotides, the CDR3 is TGCGCCAGCAAAGAGGGAGGGCGAGCTTTCTTT. Residues: CASKEGGRAFF.

The chain carries TRBV13 and TRBJ2-3; TRBD2 aligns across 11 bases. Germline CDR1 is PRHDT and CDR2 is FYEKMQ (reference sequence). V lost 2 bases, J lost 4 bases, and 8 bases stayed unmatched. CDR3 length: 17 amino acids. The CDR3 here is CASSLLAGGPFADTQYF. Written as DNA, the CDR3 is TGTGCCAGCAGCTTATTAGCGGGAGGGCCGTTCGCAGATACGCAGTATTTT.

The chain recombines TRBV2 with TRBJ2-6, with 7 bases aligning to TRBD1. Germline assignment: CDR1 SNHLY and CDR2 FYNNEI. V shed 9 bases and J 1 base; nucleotides not matched to a gene: 3. The CDR3 spans 14 residues. The CDR3 nucleotides are TGTGCCAGGGAGGACAGGTCTGGGGCCAACGTCCTGACTTTC. Its protein product is CAREDRSGANVLTF.

J is TRBJ2-2 and V is TRBV10-1; 14 bases are a match to TRBD2. CDR3 length: 17 amino acids. Germline-derived CDR1 and CDR2 are WNHNN and SYGVQD (reference sequence). Trimming removed 6 bases from V and 4 bases from J; junction bases left unmatched: 7. In DNA form, the CDR3 reads TGCGCCAGCAGCCCGGGACTAGCGGGAGCGGGCACCGGGGAGCTGTTTTTT. This encodes CASSPGLAGAGTGELFF.

V gene TRBV25-1 combines with J gene TRBJ2-7; 10 positions agree with TRBD2. Per germline, CDR1 MGHDK and CDR2 SYGVNS. J gave up 0 bases and V 4 bases, and 3 bases lay outside the gene matches. This CDR3 region has 15 residues. The CDR3: CASSGGLATSYEQYF. CDR3 DNA sequence: TGTGCCAGCAGTGGGGGACTAGCGACCTCCTACGAGCAGTACTTC.

In its sample, this clone was seen a few times. The chain joins TRBV11-3 to TRBJ1-1; the D gene is possibly TRBD1 (5 bases). This CDR3 is 14 amino acids long. V lost 5 bases to trimming and J lost 3 bases, with 13 bases between them. CDR1 is SGHNT, CDR2 YENEEA, per germline. The CDR3 spells CASSTRGGDTEAFF. CDR3 nucleotides: TGTGCCAGCAGCACCCGGGGGGGGGACACTGAAGCTTTCTTT.

This clone was counted between two and nine times. This chain connects TRBV28 to TRBJ2-7; tentatively, D is TRBD2 (7 bases). Per the germline V gene, CDR1 is MDHEN and CDR2 is SYDVKM. The V and J ends lost 3 bases and 7 bases respectively, with 16 bases between them. This CDR3 spans 14 amino acids. The CDR3 loop is CASSLGRGSGEQYF. DNA of the CDR3: TGTGCCAGCAGTTTGGGGAGGGGGTCGGGAGAGCAGTACTTC.

This chain joins TRBV7-3 and TRBJ2-2; D might be TRBD2 (6 bases). The germline V and J ends were trimmed by 3 bases and 0 bases, with 8 bases remaining between them. Germline V gene data show CDR1 as SGHTA and CDR2 as FQGTGA. The CDR3 consists of 15 residues. The chain's CDR3 is CASSFGGPNTGELFF. The CDR3 DNA follows: TGTGCCAGCAGCTTCGGGGGACCGAACACCGGGGAGCTGTTTTTT.

V is TRBV9 and J is TRBJ2-6; 8 nucleotides line up with TRBD2. The length of the CDR3 is 17 residues. The germline gives CDR1 SGDLS, CDR2 YYNGEE. The ends lost 4 bases at V and 0 bases at J; junction bases unmatched: 6. CDR3: CASSPRGGPSGANVLTF. DNA of the CDR3: TGTGCCAGCAGCCCACGGGGGGGCCCCTCTGGGGCCAACGTCCTGACTTTC.

Only one count was recorded for this clone. This chain connects TRBV24-1 to TRBJ2-6; maybe TRBD1 (6 bases). The CDR3 has 18 residues. The V gene's germline CDR1 is KGHDR and CDR2 SFDVKD. The germline V and J ends were trimmed by 2 bases and 0 bases, with 13 bases remaining between them. The CDR3 region has the DNA TGTGCCACCAGTGATTGGTCCAGGGGTGTCTCTGGGGCCAACGTCCTGACTTTC. Translation: CATSDWSRGVSGANVLTF.

V and J are TRBV29-1 and TRBJ2-1, with 8 bases matching TRBD2. CDR3 size: 16 residues. Germline trimming cut 6 bases from V and 2 bases from J; bases unmatched to any gene: 12. The germline V gene encodes CDR1 SQVTM and CDR2 ANQGSEA. The CDR3 DNA reads as TGCAGCGTCCGTCCCAGACTAGCGCATGCCTACAATGAGCAGTTCTTC. Amino acid sequence: CSVRPRLAHAYNEQFF.

This clone was found once. This chain connects TRBV5-1 to TRBJ2-5; D may be TRBD2 (7 bases). The V gene's germline CDR1 is SGHRS and CDR2 YFSETQ. Trimming cost V 4 bases and J 5 bases, with 18 bases left between them. CDR3 size: 15 residues. Here the CDR3 reads CASSDLGGRTETQYF. CDR3 DNA sequence: TGCGCCAGCAGCGATCTGGGGGGGCGGACGGAGACCCAGTACTTC.

The chain couples TRBV7-6 to TRBJ1-6, with D hard to call. Germline V gene lookup returns CDR1 SGHVS and CDR2 FNYEAQ. V lost 2 bases to trimming and J lost 5 bases, with 13 bases between them. This CDR3 comprises 16 residues. The CDR3 reads CASSLYSAADNSPLHF. CDR3 coding DNA: TGTGCCAGCAGCTTATATAGCGCGGCAGATAATTCACCCCTCCACTTT. Drawing the rest from reference TRBV7-6 and TRBJ1-6, the complete variable domain is GAGVSQSPRYKVTKRGQDVALRCDPISGHVSLYWYRQALGQGPEFLTYFNYEAQQDKSGLPNDRFSAERPEGSISTLTIQRTEQRDSAMYRCASSLYSAADNSPLHFGNGTRLTVT.